A single sample is the source of the 21 T cell receptor beta chains below, sequenced in a study of T cell responses to AZD1222 COVID-19 vaccine. The assay was immunoSEQ multiplex PCR, and TCRdb's table has in-frame clones only and misses some. In the table there are about 120,000 clones, 85% to 95% of which are singletons. The specimen was peripheral blood, collected 28 days after the second AZD1222 dose. These receptors came from an adult who received the AZD1222 COVID-19 vaccine.

J is TRBJ1-5 and V is TRBV19; D not certain. V was trimmed by 8 bases and J by 4 bases, leaving 18 bases between them. This CDR3 has 15 residues. From germline, CDR1 is LNHDA and CDR2 SQIVND (reference sequence). This chain's CDR3 is CASLDFGGINQPQHF. CDR3 sequence (DNA): TGTGCCAGTCTGGATTTTGGTGGGATAAATCAGCCCCAGCATTTT.

This chain joins TRBV28 and TRBJ2-7, with D tentatively TRBD1 or TRBD2 (5 bases each). The V end lost 2 bases, the J end lost 10 bases, and 15 bases lay between the germline ends. This CDR3 comprises 13 residues. Germline V gene lookup returns CDR1 MDHEN and CDR2 SYDVKM. In nucleotides, the CDR3 is TGTGCCAGCAGTTTAGGGTCCCGGGACCTACAGTACTTC. The encoded protein is CASSLGSRDLQYF.

This clone was recorded only once. V gene TRBV2 combines with J gene TRBJ2-2, with 11 bases fitting TRBD2. Unmatched junction bases numbered 10, after V lost 6 bases and J lost 1 base. CDR1 and CDR2 from the germline V gene are SNHLY and FYNNEI. CDR3 length: 18 residues. Written as DNA, the CDR3 is TGTGCCAGCAGCCCGACTAGCGGGGCCATGGGGAACACCGGGGAGCTGTTTTTT. Residues: CASSPTSGAMGNTGELFF.

This chain links TRBV5-5 with TRBJ2-1, with 10 bases matching TRBD2. In germline, CDR1 is SGHKS, CDR2 YYEKEE (reference sequence). J was trimmed by 7 bases and V by 2 bases; bases with no gene match: 6. The CDR3 runs to 15 residues. The CDR3 is CASSLDLAGVNEQFF. In DNA, the CDR3 is TGTGCCAGCAGCTTAGATCTAGCGGGAGTTAATGAGCAGTTCTTC.

V gene TRBV5-1 combines with J gene TRBJ1-4; D is ambiguous. V lost 4 bases, J lost 6 bases, and 10 bases lay in between. This CDR3 comprises 13 residues. The V gene's germline CDR1 is SGHRS and CDR2 YFSETQ. CDR3 sequence (DNA): TGCGCCAGCAGCCTCCGGGCGGATGAAAAACTGTTTTTT. Translated, it gives CASSLRADEKLFF.

This rearrangement joins TRBV12-1 to TRBJ2-7. TRBV12-1 is a listed pseudogene. The length of the CDR3 is 17 residues. The CDR3 nucleotides read TGTGCCAGCAGCTTTGGGGAGGGACAGTCCCTAAGCTACGAGCAGTACTTC. It specifies CASSFGEGQSLSYEQYF.

The chain joins TRBV28 to TRBJ2-7; D is undetermined. The CDR3 consists of 12 residues. V was pared by 6 bases and J by 3 bases, with 9 bases between. The germline V gene has CDR1 MDHEN and CDR2 SYDVKM. The CDR3 DNA sequence: TGTGCCAGCAGCCTACCACTCTACGAGCAGTACTTC. It translates to CASSLPLYEQYF.

The sample holds one count of this clone. CDR3 sequence reads: CASSPDRGRRASPLHF. CDR3 coding DNA: TGCGCCAGCAGCCCGGACAGGGGGCGAAGGGCTTCACCCCTCCACTTT. V usage is TRBV5-1 and J usage is TRBJ1-6; TRBD1 aligns across 11 bases. CDR1 and CDR2 from the germline V gene are SGHRS and YFSETQ. The CDR3 length is 16 residues. V shed 4 bases, J shed 9 bases, and the junction held 9 bases outside the gene matches.

V usage is TRBV3-1 (or the pseudogene TRBV3-2) and J usage is TRBJ1-5, with no clear D. CDR1 is LGHDT, CDR2 YNNKEL, per germline (reference sequence). Trimming stripped 4 bases from V and 2 bases from J, with 15 bases between. This CDR3 region has 16 residues. The chain's CDR3 is CASSPKPSRGNQPQHF. CDR3 DNA: TGTGCCAGCAGCCCAAAACCAAGTAGGGGCAATCAGCCCCAGCATTTT.

The chain combines TRBV2 with TRBJ1-1, with D perhaps TRBD1 (5 bases). Germline V gene sequence: CDR1 SNHLY, CDR2 FYNNEI. V lost 7 bases and J lost 1, with 10 bases in between. This CDR3 has 13 residues. The CDR3 DNA reads TGTGCCAGCATCCCAGACAGGAACACTGAAGCTTTCTTT. Translation gives CASIPDRNTEAFF.

The chain combines TRBV2 with TRBJ2-1; possibly TRBD2 for D (5 bases). The CDR3 contains 12 residues. Germline-derived CDR1 and CDR2 are SNHLY and FYNNEI. V lost 3 bases and J 5 bases, leaving 5 bases between the germline ends. The CDR3 nucleotides read TGTGCCAGCAGTGAGCGGGACAATGAGCAGTTCTTC. Translating gives CASSERDNEQFF.

CDR3 nucleotides: TGCGCCAGCAGTGAGTCAGGGCTAGCGGGAGGTGAGCAGTTCTTC. Its protein is CASSESGLAGGEQFF. The gene calls are TRBV10-1 and TRBJ2-1; 11 nucleotides agree with TRBD2. CDR3 size: 15 residues. V gave up 0 bases and J gave up 9 bases; unmatched junction bases: 4. Germline values: CDR1 WNHNN, CDR2 SYGVQD (reference sequence).

V is TRBV28 and J is TRBJ2-1; TRBD1 agrees at 8 bases. Germline V gene lookup returns CDR1 MDHEN and CDR2 SYDVKM. This CDR3 has 16 residues. The ends lost 4 bases at V and 8 bases at J; junction bases unmatched: 13. Here the CDR3 reads CASSSDRGSSSDEQFF. DNA for the CDR3: TGTGCCAGCAGTTCCGACAGGGGATCTTCGAGTGATGAGCAGTTCTTC.

This chain connects TRBV4-1 to TRBJ2-1; D gene ambiguous. Germline assignment: CDR1 MGHRA and CDR2 YSYEKL. This CDR3 is 13 amino acids long. V gave up 1 base and J gave up 8 bases, with 9 bases separating them. CDR3 in DNA: TGCGCCAGCAGCCAAGTATGGGGTGATGAGCAGTTCTTC. This codes for CASSQVWGDEQFF.

V gene TRBV3-1 (or the pseudogene TRBV3-2) combines with J gene TRBJ2-1, with a tentative D call TRBD2 (6 bases). Germline CDR1 LGHDT, CDR2 YNNKEL (reference sequence). Trimming stripped 4 bases from V and 6 bases from J, with 16 bases between. This CDR3 comprises 15 residues. The CDR3 region is CASSLPTGTVNEQFF. The CDR3 region has the DNA TGTGCCAGCAGCCTCCCAACCGGGACTGTCAATGAGCAGTTCTTC.

This clone was detected only a few times. V and J are TRBV4-2 and TRBJ2-2, with 8 positions matching TRBD2. Germline V CDR1 and CDR2: LGHNA, YNFKEQ. V lost 0 bases and J lost 0; bases outside the gene matches: 6. The CDR3 length is 18 residues. The CDR3 sequence is CASSQEDGRDPNTGELFF. The DNA of the CDR3 is TGTGCCAGCAGCCAAGAGGACGGGAGGGATCCGAACACCGGGGAGCTGTTTTTT.

The CDR3 here is CASSLLRMQPQHF. CDR3 coding DNA: TGTGCCAGCAGTTTATTGAGGATGCAGCCCCAGCATTTT. The chain couples TRBV28 to TRBJ1-5; D unclear. This CDR3 region has 13 residues. CDR1 is MDHEN and CDR2 is SYDVKM in the germline V gene. With 1 base removed from V and 7 bases from J, the gap between germline ends came to 8 bases.

The chain uses TRBV5-6 and TRBJ2-1; a weak D match, TRBD2 (6 bases). CDR1 SGHDT and CDR2 YYEEEE come from the germline V gene. Trimming shortened V by 0 bases and J by 4 bases, and 14 bases separated the two germline ends. The CDR3 runs to 16 residues. CDR3 protein: CASSLGRGGDYNEQFF. DNA of the CDR3: TGTGCCAGCAGCTTGGGGAGGGGAGGTGATTACAATGAGCAGTTCTTC.

This sequence joins TRBV3-1 (or the pseudogene TRBV3-2) and TRBJ2-3, with 15 nucleotides matching TRBD2. The ends lost 4 bases at V and 6 bases at J; junction bases unmatched: 5. The CDR3 has 16 amino acids. Germline V CDR1 and CDR2: LGHDT, YNNKEL (reference sequence). CDR3 residues: CASSLGLAGGSDTQYF. The CDR3 bases are TGTGCCAGCAGCCTTGGACTAGCGGGAGGGTCGGATACGCAGTATTTT.

The genes are TRBV28 and TRBJ2-2; 7 positions match TRBD2. Germline V gene lookup returns CDR1 MDHEN and CDR2 SYDVKM. CDR3 length equals 14 residues. J was trimmed by 5 bases and V by 4 bases; bases with no gene match: 4. CDR3 protein: CASSSGLVTGELFF. CDR3 sequence (DNA): TGTGCCAGCAGTTCCGGACTAGTGACCGGGGAGCTGTTTTTT.

V is TRBV30 and J is TRBJ1-4; D is unresolved. Germline V gene sequence: CDR1 GTSNPN, CDR2 SVGIG (reference sequence). The ends were cut back, 5 bases at V and 10 bases at J, with 14 bases in the middle. The CDR3 is 12 amino acids. CDR3 DNA: TGTGCCTGGGGCATCCCTGGCCGAAAACTGTTTTTT. The encoded protein is CAWGIPGRKLFF.